The 20 T cell receptor beta chains below come from one sample, sequenced in a study of CD8 T cells in ankylosing spondylitis. TCRdb itself ran the 5' RACE reads through MiXCR, one entry per CDR3 protein. The top ten hold around 4.1% of the sample, which has fewer than 200,000 distinct CDR3 sequences, roughly 18% seen once. Specimen: blood, either unsorted or a sorted T cell fraction (not recorded which). The receptor set was obtained from a male donor between 5 and 29 years old with ankylosing spondylitis or in good health (not recorded which).

This clonotype was detected many times. This rearrangement joins TRBV5-5 to TRBJ2-1, with D uncertain. Germline-derived CDR1 and CDR2 are SGHKS and YYEKEE (reference sequence). The CDR3 has 16 residues. V shed 1 base and J shed 6 bases, with 17 bases lying between them. The CDR3 DNA reads as TGTGCCAGCAGCTTGTTGGCGGATCTGGCCGGCAATGAGCAGTTCTTC. Protein sequence: CASSLLADLAGNEQFF. Looking up the rest from reference TRBV5-5 and TRBJ2-1 gives the full variable domain: DAGVTQSPTHLIKTRGQQVTLRCSPISGHKSVSWYQQVLGQGPQFIFQYYEKEERGRGNFPDRFSARQFPNYSSELNVNALLLGDSALYLCASSLLADLAGNEQFFGPGTRLTVL.

In this sample, this clonotype turned up many times. The rearrangement uses TRBV12-3 or TRBV12-4 and TRBJ2-1, with TRBD1 matching 7 bases. This CDR3 is built from 14 residues. The J segment lost 3 bases and the V segment lost 5 bases, leaving 4 bases of the junction unmatched. The CDR3 sequence is CASSMGQRYNEQFF. CDR3 nucleotides: TGTGCCAGCAGTATGGGACAGCGCTACAATGAGCAGTTCTTC.

V usage is TRBV20-1 and J usage is TRBJ2-1; 7 bases match TRBD1. The ends lost 5 bases at V and 8 bases at J; junction bases unmatched: 3. Germline values: CDR1 DFQATT, CDR2 SNEGSKA (reference sequence). The CDR3 contains 11 residues. CDR3 in DNA: TGCAGTGCTTTGCAGGGGGATGAGCAGTTCTTC. Its translation is CSALQGDEQFF.

This clonotype was recorded once. The rearrangement links TRBV27 to TRBJ1-1, with no clear D. CDR3 length equals 13 residues. Trimming stripped 2 bases from V and 5 bases from J, with 9 bases between. Germline V lookup: CDR1 MNHEY, CDR2 SMNVEV (reference sequence). The CDR3 reads CASSLLRVTEAFF. The CDR3 DNA reads TGTGCCAGCAGTTTACTTAGGGTTACTGAAGCTTTCTTT.

This clonotype was recorded at least ten times. This chain connects TRBV7-2 to TRBJ2-3; 10 bases line up with TRBD1. With 4 bases clipped from V and 7 bases from J, the junction kept 5 bases outside the gene matches. Germline V gene lookup returns CDR1 SGHTA and CDR2 FQGNSA. This CDR3 contains 14 residues. CDR3 region: CASSSRDRGNTQYF. In DNA, the CDR3 is TGTGCCAGCAGCTCCCGGGACAGGGGCAATACGCAGTATTTT.

This clonotype was counted ten times or more. This chain connects TRBV4-2 to TRBJ2-1, with D perhaps TRBD2 (5 bases). The CDR3 spans 16 residues. Germline lookup yields CDR1 LGHNA and CDR2 YNFKEQ. V lost 3 bases, J lost 5 bases, and 17 bases lay in between. The chain's CDR3 is CASSQDHEGEDNEQFF. CDR3 coding DNA: TGTGCCAGCAGCCAGGACCACGAGGGAGAGGACAATGAGCAGTTCTTC.

In its sample, this clonotype was seen many times. The chain has TRBV5-1 and TRBJ2-3, with D maybe TRBD2 (5 bases). Germline V gene lookup returns CDR1 SGHRS and CDR2 YFSETQ. V lost 0 bases and J lost 3, with 14 bases in between. This CDR3 is built from 16 residues. This chain's CDR3 is CASSLAVGGDTDTQYF. In nucleotides, the CDR3 is TGCGCCAGCAGCTTGGCCGTTGGAGGCGATACAGATACGCAGTATTTT.

This clonotype has ten or more counts. The chain recombines TRBV2 with TRBJ2-1, with TRBD1 matching over 8 bases. Looked up from germline, CDR1 is SNHLY and CDR2 is FYNNEI. V gave up 6 bases and J gave up 8 bases; unmatched junction bases: 6. The CDR3 has 13 amino acids. CDR3 in DNA: TGTGCCAGCAGGACAGGGGATACATATGAGCAGTTCTTC. This sequence encodes CASRTGDTYEQFF.

This clonotype has a count of ten or more. The V and J genes are TRBV3-2 and TRBJ1-2; TRBD1 is the table's D call, not checked against the DNA. TRBV3-2 counts as a pseudogene. This CDR3 is 15 amino acids long. Here the CDR3 DNA reads TGTGCCAGCAGCCAAGGGGGACAGACGAACTATGGCTACACCTTC. Translation gives CASSQGGQTNYGYTF.

This clonotype occurred once. CDR3: CASSLGPGRSSYNEQFF. In DNA form, the CDR3 reads TGTGCCAGCAGCTTAGGTCCCGGGAGGAGCTCCTACAATGAGCAGTTCTTC. The chain has TRBV7-6 and TRBJ2-1, with TRBD2 identical over 7 bases. V was clipped by 1 base and J by 0 bases; unmatched bases: 6. This CDR3 comprises 17 residues. The germline V gene encodes CDR1 SGHVS and CDR2 FNYEAQ.

This clonotype was observed at least ten times. In DNA, the CDR3 is TGTGCCAGCAGTCCCGGACAGGGTTACAATTCACCCCTCCACTTT. Residues: CASSPGQGYNSPLHF. This chain uses TRBV6-5 with TRBJ1-6; 8 nucleotides align to TRBD1. This CDR3 has 15 amino acids. Germline assignment: CDR1 MNHEY and CDR2 SVGAGI. The junction had 7 bases not matched to a gene; V was cut back by 5 bases and J by 7 bases.

The gene calls are TRBV20-1 and TRBJ2-3; D may be TRBD2 (5 bases). The length of the CDR3 is 12 residues. CDR1 and CDR2 from the germline V gene are DFQATT and SNEGSKA (reference sequence). V shed 5 bases and J shed 6 bases, with 12 bases lying between them. The CDR3 bases are TGCAGTGCTCGGTTTGGAGGCGATACGCAGTATTTT. This codes for CSARFGGDTQYF.

This clonotype has at least ten counts. The rearrangement links TRBV9 to TRBJ1-1, with D tentatively TRBD1 (6 bases). V lost 0 bases, J lost 4 bases, and 13 bases lay in between. The CDR3 has 15 amino acids. Germline CDR1 reads SGDLS; CDR2 reads YYNGEE. CDR3 nucleotide sequence: TGTGCCAGCAGCGTAGAAACAGGGTGGGTCACTGAAGCTTTCTTT. Its translation: CASSVETGWVTEAFF. Full variable domain (rest looked up from reference TRBV9 and TRBJ1-1): DSGVTQTPKHLITATGQRVTLRCSPRSGDLSVYWYQQSLDQGLQFLIQYYNGEERAKGNILERFSAQQFPDLHSELNLSSLELGDSALYFCASSVETGWVTEAFFGQGTRLTVV.

This clonotype was counted many times. The chain recombines TRBV18 with TRBJ1-5; 9 nucleotides agree with TRBD1. V trimming: 3 bases; J trimming: 4 bases; junction bases outside the gene matches: 7. Germline V lookup: CDR1 KGHSH, CDR2 LQKENI. The CDR3 is made up of 16 amino acids. The CDR3 nucleotides are TGTGCCAGCTCACCGGCGACAGGGGGACCAAATCAGCCCCAGCATTTT. It translates to CASSPATGGPNQPQHF.

In this sample, this clonotype turned up many times. The genes are TRBV28 and TRBJ1-6; a weak D match, TRBD1 (6 bases). The CDR3 loop spans 18 amino acids. V was trimmed by 4 bases and J by 6 bases, leaving 22 bases between them. Per germline, CDR1 MDHEN and CDR2 SYDVKM. CDR3 sequence (DNA): TGTGCCAGCAGTTCAGGACAGCGCGGCTTACGGCTTAATTCACCCCTCCACTTT. Translating gives CASSSGQRGLRLNSPLHF.

Many counts were recorded for this clonotype. The chain links TRBV18 to TRBJ1-1; a weak D match, TRBD1 (5 bases). The CDR3 totals 15 residues. V was clipped by 3 bases and J by 1 base, with 12 bases between them. The germline CDR1 and CDR2 sequences are KGHSH and LQKENI. CDR3 in DNA: TGTGCCAGCTCACCTTTGGGGGGACCGAACACTGAAGCTTTCTTT. It encodes CASSPLGGPNTEAFF.

This clonotype occurred a few times. J is TRBJ2-7 and V is TRBV7-2, with a tentative D call TRBD1 (7 bases). With 5 bases removed from V and 0 bases from J, the gap between germline ends came to 14 bases. The CDR3 loop spans 15 amino acids. The germline CDR1 and CDR2 sequences are SGHTA and FQGNSA. CDR3 in amino acids: CASSLLQGGSYEQYV. Written as DNA, the CDR3 is TGTGCCAGCAGCCTGCTCCAGGGGGGCTCCTACGAGCAGTACGTC.

This clonotype was observed at least ten times. The genes are TRBV11-2 and TRBJ2-2, with 11 bases aligning to TRBD2. The CDR3 runs to 15 residues. Per germline, CDR1 SGHAT and CDR2 FQNNGV. The ends lost 4 bases at V and 6 bases at J; junction bases unmatched: 4. The CDR3 protein is CASSSLAGGPGELFF. Written as DNA, the CDR3 is TGTGCCAGCAGCTCGCTAGCGGGAGGTCCCGGGGAGCTGTTTTTT.

This clonotype was counted many times. V is TRBV7-2 and J is TRBJ2-7; the D call may be TRBD1 or TRBD2 (5 bases each). V dropped 5 bases and J dropped 4 bases, with 15 bases sitting between them. The germline V gene has CDR1 SGHTA and CDR2 FQGNSA. CDR3 length: 14 amino acids. The CDR3 is CASSRRVREYEQYF. The CDR3 DNA is TGTGCCAGCAGCAGAAGAGTCAGGGAGTACGAGCAGTACTTC.

V gene TRBV2 combines with J gene TRBJ2-7; either TRBD1 or TRBD2 may fit D (6 bases each). The CDR3 spans 15 residues. The germline V gene has CDR1 SNHLY and CDR2 FYNNEI. V lost 4 bases and J 7 bases, leaving 20 bases between the germline ends. The CDR3 region is CASSGLRDTNLEQYF. The CDR3, as DNA: TGTGCCAGCAGTGGTTTGCGGGACACGAATCTAGAGCAGTACTTC.